This T cell receptor (beta chain) was sequenced for a study of T-cell reconstitution after alpha-beta-depleted transplantation in children. CDR1 and CDR2 (germline): SGHTA, FQGTGA. The CDR3 runs 14 residues. Trimming left V 5 bases short and J 8 bases short, with 16 bases between. This clonotype was picked up a small number of times. Unique molecular identifiers featured in how the TCRbeta library was prepared. MiXCR, run by TCRdb on the PCR reads, gives a single entry per CDR3 protein. The data contain a few hundred thousand distinct CDR3 sequences, about an eighth of them singletons. The V call is TRBV7-3, the J call TRBJ2-1; perhaps TRBD1 as D (6 bases). This TCR was recovered from a human donor who donated a stem cell graft to a child with combined immunodeficiency. Sequencing used PBMCs from the stem cell graft donor, obtained from the stem cell graft. The CDR3 DNA is TGTGCCAGCAGCGCACAGGGCTATTCGGATGAGCAGTTCTTC. This encodes CASSAQGYSDEQFF.